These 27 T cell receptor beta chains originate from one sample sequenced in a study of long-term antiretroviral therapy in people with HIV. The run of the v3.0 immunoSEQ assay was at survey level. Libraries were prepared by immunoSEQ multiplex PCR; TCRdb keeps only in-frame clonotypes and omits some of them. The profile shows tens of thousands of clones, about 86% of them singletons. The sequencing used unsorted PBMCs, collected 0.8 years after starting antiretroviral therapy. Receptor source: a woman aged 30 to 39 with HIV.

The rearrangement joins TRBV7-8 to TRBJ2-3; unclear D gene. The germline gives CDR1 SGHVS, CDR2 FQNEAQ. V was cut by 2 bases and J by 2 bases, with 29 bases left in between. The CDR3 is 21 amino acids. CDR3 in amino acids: CASSLLFERYLTQRNTDTQYF. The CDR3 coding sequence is TGTGCCAGCAGCTTACTCTTTGAACGGTATCTAACCCAAAGGAACACAGATACGCAGTATTTT.

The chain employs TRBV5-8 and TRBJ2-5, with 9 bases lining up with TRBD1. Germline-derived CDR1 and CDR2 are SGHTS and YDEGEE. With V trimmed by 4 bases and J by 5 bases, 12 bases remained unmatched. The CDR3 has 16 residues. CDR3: CASSVSTGGAEETQYF. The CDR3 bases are TGTGCCAGCAGCGTCAGTACAGGGGGCGCGGAGGAGACCCAGTACTTC.

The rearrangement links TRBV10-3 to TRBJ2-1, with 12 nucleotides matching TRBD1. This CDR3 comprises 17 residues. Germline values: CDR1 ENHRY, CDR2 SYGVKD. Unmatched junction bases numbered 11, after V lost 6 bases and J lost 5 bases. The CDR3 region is CAISPGQGAPGNNEQFF. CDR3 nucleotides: TGTGCCATCAGCCCGGGACAGGGGGCCCCAGGCAACAATGAGCAGTTCTTC.

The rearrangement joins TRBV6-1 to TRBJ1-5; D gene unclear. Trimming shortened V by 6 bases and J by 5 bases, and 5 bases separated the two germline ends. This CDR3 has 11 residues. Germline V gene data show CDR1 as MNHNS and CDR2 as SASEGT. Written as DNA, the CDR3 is TGTGCCAGCAGGGCTGATCAGCCCCAGCATTTT. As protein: CASRADQPQHF.

CDR3 region: CASSGQPNQPQHF. The CDR3 DNA reads as TGTGCCAGCAGTGGACAGCCGAATCAGCCCCAGCATTTT. The chain employs TRBV6-5 and TRBJ1-5, with D possibly TRBD1 on 6 matching bases. With 5 bases removed from V and 4 bases from J, the gap between germline ends came to 9 bases. This CDR3 region has 13 residues. The germline CDR1 and CDR2 sequences are MNHEY and SVGAGI.

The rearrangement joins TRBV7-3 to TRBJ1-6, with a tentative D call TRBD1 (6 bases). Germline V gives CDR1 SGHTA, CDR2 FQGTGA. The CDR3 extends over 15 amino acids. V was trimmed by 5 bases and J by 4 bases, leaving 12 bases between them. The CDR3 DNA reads TGTGCCAGCAGCCTTACAGGGCTGTATAATTCACCCCTCCACTTT. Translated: CASSLTGLYNSPLHF.

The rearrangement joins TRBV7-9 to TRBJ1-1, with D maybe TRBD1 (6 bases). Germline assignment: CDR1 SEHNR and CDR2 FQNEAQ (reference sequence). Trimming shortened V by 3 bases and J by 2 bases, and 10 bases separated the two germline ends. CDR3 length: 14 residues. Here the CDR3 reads CASSLSGVNTEAFF. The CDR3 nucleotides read TGTGCCAGCAGCTTGTCAGGGGTCAACACTGAAGCTTTCTTT. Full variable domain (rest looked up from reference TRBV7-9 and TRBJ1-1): DTGVSQNPRHKITKRGQNVTFRCDPISEHNRLYWYRQTLGQGPEFLTYFQNEAQLEKSRLLSDRFSAERPKGSFSTLEIQRTEQGDSAMYLCASSLSGVNTEAFFGQGTRLTVV.

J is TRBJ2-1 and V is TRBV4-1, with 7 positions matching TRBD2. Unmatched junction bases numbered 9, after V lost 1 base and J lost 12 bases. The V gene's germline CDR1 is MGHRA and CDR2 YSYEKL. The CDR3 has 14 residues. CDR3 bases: TGCGCCAGCAGCCAAGGGGAGGGTGGCCCGGGGCAGTTCTTC. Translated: CASSQGEGGPGQFF.

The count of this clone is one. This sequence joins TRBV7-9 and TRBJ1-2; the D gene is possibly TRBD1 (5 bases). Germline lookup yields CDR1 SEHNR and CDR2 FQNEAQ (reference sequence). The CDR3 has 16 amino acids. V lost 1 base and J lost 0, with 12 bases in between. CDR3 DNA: TGTGCCAGCAGCTTAGTCCAGGGCCCTCCTAACTATGGCTACACCTTC. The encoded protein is CASSLVQGPPNYGYTF.

CDR3 sequence reads: CASSLRGVEGYTF. CDR3 coding DNA: TGTGCCAGCAGTTTGCGAGGGGTGGAGGGCTACACCTTC. This chain joins TRBV7-8 and TRBJ1-2; tentative D call: TRBD1 (5 bases). The V gene lost 6 bases and the J gene lost 8 bases, with 16 bases spanning the gap. Germline loops: CDR1 SGHVS, CDR2 FQNEAQ. CDR3 length: 13 amino acids.

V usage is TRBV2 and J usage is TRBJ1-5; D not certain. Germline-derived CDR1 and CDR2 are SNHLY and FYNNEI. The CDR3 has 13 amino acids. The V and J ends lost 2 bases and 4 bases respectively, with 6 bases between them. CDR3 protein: CASSEWANQPQHF. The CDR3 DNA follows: TGTGCCAGCAGTGAATGGGCGAATCAGCCCCAGCATTTT. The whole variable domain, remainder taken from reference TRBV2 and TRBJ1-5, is EPEVTQTPSHQVTQMGQEVILRCVPISNHLYFYWYRQILGQKVEFLVSFYNNEISEKSEIFDDQFSVERPDGSNFTLKIRSTKLEDSAMYFCASSEWANQPQHFGDGTRLSIL.

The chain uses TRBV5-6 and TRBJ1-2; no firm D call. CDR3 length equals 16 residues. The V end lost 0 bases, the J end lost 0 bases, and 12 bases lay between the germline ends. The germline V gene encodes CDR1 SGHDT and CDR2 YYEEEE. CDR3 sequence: CASSLGRQLANYGYTF. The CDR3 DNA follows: TGTGCCAGCAGCTTGGGTCGGCAGCTAGCTAACTATGGCTACACCTTC.

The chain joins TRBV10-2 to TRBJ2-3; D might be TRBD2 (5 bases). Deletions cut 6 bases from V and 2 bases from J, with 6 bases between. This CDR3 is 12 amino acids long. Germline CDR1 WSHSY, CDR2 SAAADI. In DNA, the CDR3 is TGCGCCAGCAGGGAGGACACAGATACGCAGTATTTT. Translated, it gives CASREDTDTQYF.

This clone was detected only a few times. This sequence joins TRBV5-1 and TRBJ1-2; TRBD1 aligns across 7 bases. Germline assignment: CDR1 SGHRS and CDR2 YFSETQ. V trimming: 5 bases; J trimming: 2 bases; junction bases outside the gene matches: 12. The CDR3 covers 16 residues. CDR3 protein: CASRRGEGGANYGYTF. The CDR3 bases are TGCGCCAGCAGGCGAGGAGAAGGGGGCGCGAACTATGGCTACACCTTC.

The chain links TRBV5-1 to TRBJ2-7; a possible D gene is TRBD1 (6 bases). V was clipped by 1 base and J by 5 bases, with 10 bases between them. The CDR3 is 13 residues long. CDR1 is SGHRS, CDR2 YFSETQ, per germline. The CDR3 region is CASSLTGTHEQYV. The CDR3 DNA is TGCGCCAGCAGCTTGACAGGGACCCACGAGCAGTACGTC.

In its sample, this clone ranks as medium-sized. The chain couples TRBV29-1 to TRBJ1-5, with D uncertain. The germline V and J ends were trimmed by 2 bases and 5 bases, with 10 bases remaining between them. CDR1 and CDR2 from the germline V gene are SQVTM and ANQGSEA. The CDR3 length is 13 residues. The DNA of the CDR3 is TGCAGCGTTGAAAATGGGGAGCATCAGCCCCAGCATTTT. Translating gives CSVENGEHQPQHF.

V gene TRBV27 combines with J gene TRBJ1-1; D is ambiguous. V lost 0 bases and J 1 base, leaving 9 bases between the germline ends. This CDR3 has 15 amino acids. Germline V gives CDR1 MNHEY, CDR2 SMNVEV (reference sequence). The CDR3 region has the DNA TGTGCCAGCAGTTTATCTCCAGGCGCGAACACTGAAGCTTTCTTT. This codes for CASSLSPGANTEAFF.

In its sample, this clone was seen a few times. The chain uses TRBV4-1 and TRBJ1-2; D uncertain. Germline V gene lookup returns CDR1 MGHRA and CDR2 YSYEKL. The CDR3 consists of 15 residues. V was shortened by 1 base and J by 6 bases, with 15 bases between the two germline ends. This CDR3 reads CASSQALTGYDGYTF. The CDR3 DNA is TGCGCCAGCAGCCAAGCTCTTACGGGGTACGATGGCTACACCTTC.

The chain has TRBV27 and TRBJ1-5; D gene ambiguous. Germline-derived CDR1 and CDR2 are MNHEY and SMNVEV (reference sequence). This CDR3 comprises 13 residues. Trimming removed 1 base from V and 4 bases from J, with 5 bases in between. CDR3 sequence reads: CASSLYTNQPQHF. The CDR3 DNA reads TGTGCCAGCAGTTTATACACTAATCAGCCCCAGCATTTT.

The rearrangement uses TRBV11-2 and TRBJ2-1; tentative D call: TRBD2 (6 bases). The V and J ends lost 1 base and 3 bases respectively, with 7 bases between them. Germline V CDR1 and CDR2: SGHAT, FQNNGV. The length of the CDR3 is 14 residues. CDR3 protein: CASSLGRGYNEQFF. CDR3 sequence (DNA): TGTGCCAGCAGCTTAGGGCGGGGCTACAATGAGCAGTTCTTC.

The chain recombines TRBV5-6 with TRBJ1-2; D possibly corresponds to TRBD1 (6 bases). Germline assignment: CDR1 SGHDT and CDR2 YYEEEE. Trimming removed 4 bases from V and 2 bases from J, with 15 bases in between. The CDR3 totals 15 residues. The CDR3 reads CASSIGTGTNYGYTF. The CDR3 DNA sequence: TGTGCCAGCAGCATTGGCACAGGGACCAACTATGGCTACACCTTC.

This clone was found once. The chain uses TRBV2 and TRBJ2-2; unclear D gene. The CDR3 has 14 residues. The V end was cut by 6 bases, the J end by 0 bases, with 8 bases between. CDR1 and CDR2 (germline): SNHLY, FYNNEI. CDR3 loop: CASRAGANTGELFF. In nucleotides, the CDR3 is TGTGCCAGCAGGGCAGGAGCGAACACCGGGGAGCTGTTTTTT.

CDR3 in DNA: TGTGCCAGCAGTTTCAGCTCCTCTGGAAACACCATATATTTT. Residues: CASSFSSSGNTIYF. V gene TRBV6-5 combines with J gene TRBJ1-3; D gene ambiguous. Germline V lookup: CDR1 MNHEY, CDR2 SVGAGI. This CDR3 spans 14 amino acids. V lost 4 bases to trimming and J lost 0 bases, with 7 bases between them.

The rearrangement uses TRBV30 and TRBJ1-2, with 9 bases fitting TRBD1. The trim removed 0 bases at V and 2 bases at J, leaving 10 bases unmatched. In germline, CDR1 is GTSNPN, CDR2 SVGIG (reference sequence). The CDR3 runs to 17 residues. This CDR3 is CAWSVQRTTGGNYGYTF. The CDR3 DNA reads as TGTGCCTGGAGTGTACAGCGTACGACAGGGGGGAACTATGGCTACACCTTC.

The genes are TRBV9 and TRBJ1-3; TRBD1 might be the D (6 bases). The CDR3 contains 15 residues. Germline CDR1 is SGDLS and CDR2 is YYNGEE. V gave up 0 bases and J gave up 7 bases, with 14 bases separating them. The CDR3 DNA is TGTGCCAGCAGCGTAGAGAATCCGGGGGCGAACACCATATATTTT. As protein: CASSVENPGANTIYF.

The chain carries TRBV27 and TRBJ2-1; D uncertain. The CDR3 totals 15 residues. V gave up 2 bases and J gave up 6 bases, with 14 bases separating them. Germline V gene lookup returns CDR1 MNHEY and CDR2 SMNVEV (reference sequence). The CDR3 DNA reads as TGTGCCAGCAGTTTAAAATCCCTCCCCACCAATGAGCAGTTCTTC. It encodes CASSLKSLPTNEQFF.

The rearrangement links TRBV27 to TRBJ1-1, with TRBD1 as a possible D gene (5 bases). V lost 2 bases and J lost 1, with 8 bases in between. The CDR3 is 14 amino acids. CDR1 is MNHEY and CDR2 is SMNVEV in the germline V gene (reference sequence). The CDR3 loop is CASSLVQGNTEAFF. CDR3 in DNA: TGTGCCAGCAGTTTAGTCCAGGGGAACACTGAAGCTTTCTTT.